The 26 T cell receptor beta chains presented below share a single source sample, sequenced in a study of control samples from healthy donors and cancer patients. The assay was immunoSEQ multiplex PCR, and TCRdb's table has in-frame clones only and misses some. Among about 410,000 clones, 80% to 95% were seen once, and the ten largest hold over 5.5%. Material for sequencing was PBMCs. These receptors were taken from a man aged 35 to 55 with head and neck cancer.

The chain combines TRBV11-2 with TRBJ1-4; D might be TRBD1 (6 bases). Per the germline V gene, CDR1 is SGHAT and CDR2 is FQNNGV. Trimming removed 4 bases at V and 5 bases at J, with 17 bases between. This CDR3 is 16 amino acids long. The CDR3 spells CASSSHRGRGNEKLFF. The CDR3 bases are TGTGCCAGCAGCTCCCACCGGGGGCGGGGGAATGAAAAACTGTTTTTT.

The CDR3 loop reads CASSLFAWMTSPGGEQYF. CDR3 DNA sequence: TGTGCCAGCAGCTTGTTTGCCTGGATGACTAGCCCCGGGGGCGAGCAGTACTTC. The chain links TRBV7-2 to TRBJ2-7; 7 nucleotides agree with TRBD2. This CDR3 is built from 18 residues. Trimming at V came to 3 bases and at J to 6 bases, leaving 20 bases not matched to a gene. Germline CDR1 reads SGHTA; CDR2 reads FQGNSA.

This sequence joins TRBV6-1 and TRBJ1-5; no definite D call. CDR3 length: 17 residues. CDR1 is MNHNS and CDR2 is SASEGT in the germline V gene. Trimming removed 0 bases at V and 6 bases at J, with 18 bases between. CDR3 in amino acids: CASSEARLRGVGQPQHF. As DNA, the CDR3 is TGTGCCAGCAGTGAAGCTCGCCTCCGGGGAGTGGGTCAGCCCCAGCATTTT.

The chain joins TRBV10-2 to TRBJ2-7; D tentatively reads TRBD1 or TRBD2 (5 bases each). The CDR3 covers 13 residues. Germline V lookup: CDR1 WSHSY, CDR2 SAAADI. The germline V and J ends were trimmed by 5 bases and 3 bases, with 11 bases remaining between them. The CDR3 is CASSPGRGYEQYF. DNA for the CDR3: TGCGCCAGCAGTCCGGGGCGAGGCTACGAGCAGTACTTC.

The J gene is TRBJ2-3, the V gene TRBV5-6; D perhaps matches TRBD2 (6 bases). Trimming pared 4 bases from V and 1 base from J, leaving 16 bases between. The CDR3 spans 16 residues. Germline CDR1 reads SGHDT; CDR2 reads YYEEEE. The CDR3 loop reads CASSQIGTRGTDTQYF. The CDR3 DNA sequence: TGTGCCAGCAGCCAAATCGGGACTCGCGGCACAGATACGCAGTATTTT. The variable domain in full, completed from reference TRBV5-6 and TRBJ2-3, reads DAGVTQSPTHLIKTRGQQVTLRCSPKSGHDTVSWYQQALGQGPQFIFQYYEEEERQRGNFPDRFSGHQFPNYSSELNVNALLLGDSALYLCASSQIGTRGTDTQYFGPGTRLTVL.

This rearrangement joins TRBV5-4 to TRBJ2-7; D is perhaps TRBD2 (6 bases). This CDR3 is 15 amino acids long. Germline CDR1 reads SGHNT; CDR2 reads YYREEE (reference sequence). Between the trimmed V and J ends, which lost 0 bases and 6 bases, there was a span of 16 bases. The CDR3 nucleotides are TGTGCCAGCAGCTTGGCGGTGCGGGGCGTAGGCGAGCAGTACTTC. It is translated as CASSLAVRGVGEQYF.

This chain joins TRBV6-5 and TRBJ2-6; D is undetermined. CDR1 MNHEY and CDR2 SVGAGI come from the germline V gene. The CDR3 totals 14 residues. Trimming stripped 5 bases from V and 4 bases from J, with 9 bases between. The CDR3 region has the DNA TGTGCCAGCAGTACGAATCGGGGGGCCAACGTCCTGACTTTC. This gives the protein CASSTNRGANVLTF.

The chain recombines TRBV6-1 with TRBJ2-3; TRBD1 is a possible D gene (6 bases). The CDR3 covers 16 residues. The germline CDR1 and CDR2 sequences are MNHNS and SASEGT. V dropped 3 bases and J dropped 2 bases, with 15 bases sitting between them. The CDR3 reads CASSEDSHSLTDTQYF. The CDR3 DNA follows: TGTGCCAGCAGTGAGGACAGCCATTCGCTCACAGATACGCAGTATTTT.

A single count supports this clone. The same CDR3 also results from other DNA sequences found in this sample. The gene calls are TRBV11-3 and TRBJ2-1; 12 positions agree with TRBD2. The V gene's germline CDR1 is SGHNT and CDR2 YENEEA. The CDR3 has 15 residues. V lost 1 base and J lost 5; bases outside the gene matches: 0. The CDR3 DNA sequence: TGTGCCAGCAGCTTAGGACTAGCGGGAGACAATGAGCAGTTCTTC. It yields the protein CASSLGLAGDNEQFF.

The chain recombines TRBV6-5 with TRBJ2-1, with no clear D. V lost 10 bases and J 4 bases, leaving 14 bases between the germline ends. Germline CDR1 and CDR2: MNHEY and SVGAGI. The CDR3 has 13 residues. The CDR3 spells CAIPGENYNEQFF. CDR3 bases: TGTGCCATCCCCGGTGAGAATTACAATGAGCAGTTCTTC.

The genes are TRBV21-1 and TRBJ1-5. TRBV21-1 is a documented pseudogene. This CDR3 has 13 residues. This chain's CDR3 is CASSKSCDQPQHF. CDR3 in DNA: TGTGCCAGCAGCAAATCGTGCGATCAGCCCCAGCATTTT.

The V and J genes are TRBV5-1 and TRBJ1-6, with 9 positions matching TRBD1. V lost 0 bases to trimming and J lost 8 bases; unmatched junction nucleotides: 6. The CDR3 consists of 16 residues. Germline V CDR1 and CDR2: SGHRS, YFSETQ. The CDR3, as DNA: TGCGCCAGCAGCTTGGGGGGACAGGGAGGACATTCACCCCTCCACTTT. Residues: CASSLGGQGGHSPLHF. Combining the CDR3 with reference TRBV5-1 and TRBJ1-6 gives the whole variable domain KAGVTQTPRYLIKTRGQQVTLSCSPISGHRSVSWYQQTPGQGLQFLFEYFSETQRNKGNFPGRFSGRQFSNSRSEMNVSTLELGDSALYLCASSLGGQGGHSPLHFGNGTRLTVT.

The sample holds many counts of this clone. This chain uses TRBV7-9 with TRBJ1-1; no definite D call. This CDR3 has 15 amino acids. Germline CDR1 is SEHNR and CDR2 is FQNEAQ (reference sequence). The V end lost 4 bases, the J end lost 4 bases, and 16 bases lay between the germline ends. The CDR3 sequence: CASSSVATRGTEAFF. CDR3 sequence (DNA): TGTGCCAGCAGCTCTGTCGCTACGCGGGGCACTGAAGCTTTCTTT.

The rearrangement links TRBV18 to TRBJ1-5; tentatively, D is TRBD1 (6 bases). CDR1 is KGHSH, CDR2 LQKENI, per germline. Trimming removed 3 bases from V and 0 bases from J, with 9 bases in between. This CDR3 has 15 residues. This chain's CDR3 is CASSPGQYSNQPQHF. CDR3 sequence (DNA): TGTGCCAGCTCACCCGGACAGTATAGCAATCAGCCCCAGCATTTT.

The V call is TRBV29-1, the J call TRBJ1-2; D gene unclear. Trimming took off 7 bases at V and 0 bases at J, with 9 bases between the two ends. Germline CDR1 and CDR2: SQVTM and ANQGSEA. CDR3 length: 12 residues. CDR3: CSARDANYGYTF. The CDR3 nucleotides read TGCAGCGCCCGCGATGCTAACTATGGCTACACCTTC. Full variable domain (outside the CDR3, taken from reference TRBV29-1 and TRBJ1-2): SAVISQKPSRDICQRGTSLTIQCQVDSQVTMMFWYRQQPGQSLTLIATANQGSEATYESGFVIDKFPISRPNLTFSTLTVSNMSPEDSSIYLCSARDANYGYTFGSGTRLTVV.

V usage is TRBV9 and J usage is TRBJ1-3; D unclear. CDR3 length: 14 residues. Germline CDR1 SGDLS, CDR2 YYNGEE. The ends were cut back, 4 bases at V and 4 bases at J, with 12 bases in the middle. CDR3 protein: CASSLSPEGNTIYF. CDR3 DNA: TGTGCCAGCAGCCTTAGCCCCGAAGGAAACACCATATATTTT.

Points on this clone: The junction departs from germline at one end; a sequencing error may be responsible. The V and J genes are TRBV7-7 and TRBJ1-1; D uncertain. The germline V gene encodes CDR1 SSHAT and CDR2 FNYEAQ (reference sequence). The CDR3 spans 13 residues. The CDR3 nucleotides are TGTGCTAGCAGTCTACAATGGAACACTGAAGCTTTCTTT. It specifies CASSLQWNTEAFF.

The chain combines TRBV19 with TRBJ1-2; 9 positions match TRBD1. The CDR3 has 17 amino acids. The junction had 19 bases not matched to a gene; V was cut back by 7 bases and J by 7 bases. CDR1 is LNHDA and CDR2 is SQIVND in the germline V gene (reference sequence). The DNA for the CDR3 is TGTGCCAGTACCTATTACCGCGGGGACAGGGACTTGGGTGGCTACACCTTC. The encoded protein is CASTYYRGDRDLGGYTF.

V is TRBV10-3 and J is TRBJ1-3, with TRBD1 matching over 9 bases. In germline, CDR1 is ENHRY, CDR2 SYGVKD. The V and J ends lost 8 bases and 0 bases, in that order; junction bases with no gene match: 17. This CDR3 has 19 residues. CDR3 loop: CAIYDGARWGQGSGNTIYF. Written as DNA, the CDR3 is TGTGCCATCTATGACGGGGCTCGCTGGGGACAGGGCTCTGGAAACACCATATATTTT.

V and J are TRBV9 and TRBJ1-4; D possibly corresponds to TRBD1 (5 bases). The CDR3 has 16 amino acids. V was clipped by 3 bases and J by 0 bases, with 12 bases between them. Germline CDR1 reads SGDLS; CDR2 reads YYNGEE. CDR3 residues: CASSEGKKATNEKLFF. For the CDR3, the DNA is TGTGCCAGCAGCGAGGGGAAGAAGGCAACTAATGAAAAACTGTTTTTT.

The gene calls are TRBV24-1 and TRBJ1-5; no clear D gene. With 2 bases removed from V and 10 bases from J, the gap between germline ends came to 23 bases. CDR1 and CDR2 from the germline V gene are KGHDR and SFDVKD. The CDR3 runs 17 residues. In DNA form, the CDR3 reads TGTGCCACCAGTGATTCACACGGACCACCTTCTTTAATACCCCAGCATTTT. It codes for CATSDSHGPPSLIPQHF.

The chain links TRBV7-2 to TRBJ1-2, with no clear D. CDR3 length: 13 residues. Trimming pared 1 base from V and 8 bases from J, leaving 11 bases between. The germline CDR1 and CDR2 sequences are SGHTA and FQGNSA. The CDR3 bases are TGTGCCAGCAGCTTAGACCCCTTGCGGGGCTACACCTTC. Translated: CASSLDPLRGYTF.

The CDR3 loop is CASAETVYEQYF. As DNA, the CDR3 is TGTGCCAGCGCAGAGACGGTGTACGAGCAGTACTTC. This sequence joins TRBV25-1 and TRBJ2-7, with D uncertain. Germline V gene data show CDR1 as MGHDK and CDR2 as SYGVNS. This CDR3 comprises 12 residues. Trimming shortened V by 8 bases and J by 4 bases, and 12 bases separated the two germline ends.

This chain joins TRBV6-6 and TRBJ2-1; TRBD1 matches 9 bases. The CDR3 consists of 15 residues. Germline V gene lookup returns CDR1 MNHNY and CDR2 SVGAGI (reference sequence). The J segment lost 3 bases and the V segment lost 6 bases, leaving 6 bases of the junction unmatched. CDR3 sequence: CASRLPGQGYNEQFF. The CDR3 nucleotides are TGTGCCAGCAGGCTTCCGGGACAGGGCTACAATGAGCAGTTCTTC.

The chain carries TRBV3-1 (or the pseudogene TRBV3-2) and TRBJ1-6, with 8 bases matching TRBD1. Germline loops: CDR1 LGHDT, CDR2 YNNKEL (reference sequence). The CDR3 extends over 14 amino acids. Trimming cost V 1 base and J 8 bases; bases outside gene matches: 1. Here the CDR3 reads CASSQGTGYSPLHF. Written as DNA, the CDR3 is TGTGCCAGCAGCCAAGGGACAGGGTATTCACCCCTCCACTTT.

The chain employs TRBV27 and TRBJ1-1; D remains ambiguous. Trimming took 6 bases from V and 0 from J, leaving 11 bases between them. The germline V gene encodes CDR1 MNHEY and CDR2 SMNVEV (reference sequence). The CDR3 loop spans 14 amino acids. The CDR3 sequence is CASSLGPLNTEAFF. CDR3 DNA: TGTGCCAGCAGCCTCGGACCGTTGAACACTGAAGCTTTCTTT.